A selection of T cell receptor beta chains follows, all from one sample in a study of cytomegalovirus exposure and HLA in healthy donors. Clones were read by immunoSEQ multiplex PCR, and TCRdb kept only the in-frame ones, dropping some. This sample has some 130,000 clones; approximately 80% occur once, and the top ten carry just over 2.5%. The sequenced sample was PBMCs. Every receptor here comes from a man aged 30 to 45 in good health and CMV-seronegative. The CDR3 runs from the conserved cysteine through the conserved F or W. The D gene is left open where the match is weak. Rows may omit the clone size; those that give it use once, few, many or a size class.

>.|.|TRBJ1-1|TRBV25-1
CVSSDFGSPNTEAFF
TGTGTCAGCAGTGATTTTGGGAGCCCGAACACTGAAGCTTTCTTT
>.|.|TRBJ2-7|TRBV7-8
CASSSYAGEQYF
TGTGCCAGCAGCTCATACGCGGGCGAGCAGTACTTC
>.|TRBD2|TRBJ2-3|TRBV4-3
CASSQVVGLGVTSTDTQYF
TGCGCCAGCAGCCAAGTCGTAGGACTAGGAGTCACTAGCACAGATACGCAGTATTTT
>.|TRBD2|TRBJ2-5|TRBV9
CASSGGTSAKETQYF
TGTGCCAGCAGCGGGGGTACTAGCGCTAAAGAGACCCAGTACTTC
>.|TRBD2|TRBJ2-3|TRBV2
CASTREGPDTQYF
TGTGCCAGCACGCGGGAGGGTCCAGATACGCAGTATTTT
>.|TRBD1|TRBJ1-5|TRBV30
CAWSPDRGLPGNQPQHF
TGTGCCTGGAGTCCAGACAGGGGGCTTCCCGGCAATCAGCCCCAGCATTTT
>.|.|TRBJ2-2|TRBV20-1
CSAQEPGELFF
TGCAGTGCTCAGGAACCCGGGGAGCTGTTTTTT
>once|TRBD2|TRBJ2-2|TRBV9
CASSIPGLAGTGELFF
TGTGCCAGCAGCATCCCGGGACTAGCTGGGACTGGGGAGCTGTTTTTT
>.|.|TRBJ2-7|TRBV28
CASSLVTYEQYF
TGTGCCAGCAGTTTAGTAACCTACGAGCAGTACTTC
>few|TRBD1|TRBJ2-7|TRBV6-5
CASSYSTGGYEQYF
TGTGCCAGCAGTTACTCGACAGGGGGCTACGAGCAGTACTTC
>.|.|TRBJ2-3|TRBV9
CASSDSGSTDTQYF
TGTGCCAGCAGCGACAGCGGAAGCACAGATACGCAGTATTTT
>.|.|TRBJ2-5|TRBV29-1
CSVEEPGLGETQYF
TGCAGCGTTGAAGAGCCGGGATTAGGGGAGACCCAGTACTTC
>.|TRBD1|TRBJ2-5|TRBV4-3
CASSPGTAKQETQYF
TGCGCCAGCAGCCCCGGGACAGCGAAGCAAGAGACCCAGTACTTC
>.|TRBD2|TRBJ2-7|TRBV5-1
CASSTSSGGNYEQYF
TGCGCCAGCAGCACTTCGAGCGGGGGAAACTACGAGCAGTACTTC
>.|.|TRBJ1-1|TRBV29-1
CSVENQINTEAFF
TGCAGCGTTGAAAACCAGATAAACACTGAAGCTTTCTTT
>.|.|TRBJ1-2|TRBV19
CASSIGGDHRRGYTF
TGTGCCAGTAGTATAGGGGGCGATCATAGGCGCGGCTACACCTTC
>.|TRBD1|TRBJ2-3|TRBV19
CASAGGRAYTDTQYF
TGTGCCAGTGCAGGGGGCAGAGCCTACACAGATACGCAGTATTTT
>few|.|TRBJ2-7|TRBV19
CASSDTGIHEQYF
TGTGCCAGTAGTGACACAGGGATACACGAGCAGTACTTC
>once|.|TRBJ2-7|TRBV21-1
CASSRDNRGAPTYEQYF
TGTGCCAGCAGCAGAGACAACAGGGGCGCACCTACCTACGAGCAGTACTTC
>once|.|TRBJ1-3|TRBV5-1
CASSLVGAGNTIYF
TGCGCCAGCAGCTTGGTAGGGGCTGGAAACACCATATATTTT
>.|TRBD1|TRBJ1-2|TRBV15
CATSRVGQGVGYGYTF
TGTGCCACCAGCAGAGTTGGACAGGGGGTGGGTTATGGCTACACCTTC
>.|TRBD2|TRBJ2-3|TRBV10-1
CASSDQAGVDTQYF
TGCGCCAGCAGTGATCAAGCGGGAGTTGATACGCAGTATTTT
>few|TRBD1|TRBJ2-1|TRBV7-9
CAIPGQGSASGLHNEQFF
TGTGCCATCCCGGGACAGGGGAGTGCTAGTGGACTCCACAATGAGCAGTTCTTC
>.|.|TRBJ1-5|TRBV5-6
CASSLYLRDQPQNF
TGTGCCAGCAGCTTGTATTTGCGGGATCAGCCCCAGAATTTT
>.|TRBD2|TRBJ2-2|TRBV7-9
CASGLRGLAGAGELFF
TGTGCCAGCGGACTTCGGGGACTAGCGGGAGCCGGGGAGCTGTTTTTT
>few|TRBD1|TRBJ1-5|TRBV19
CASSIGAGGQPQNF
TGTGCCAGTAGTATTGGGGCAGGGGGACAGCCCCAGAATTTT
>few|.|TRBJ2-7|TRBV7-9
CASSSRQIYEQYF
TGTGCCAGCAGCTCGAGACAGATTTACGAGCAGTACTTC
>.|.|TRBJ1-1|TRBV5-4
CASSPLGLNTEAFF
TGTGCCAGCAGCCCACTTGGGCTGAACACTGAAGCTTTCTTT
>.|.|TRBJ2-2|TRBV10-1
CASSPRLAGELFF
TGCGCCAGCTCGCCACGACTCGCCGGGGAGCTGTTTTTT
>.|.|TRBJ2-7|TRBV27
CASSLLTSGGPVNEQYF
TGTGCCAGCAGTTTATTAACGTCGGGGGGCCCTGTAAACGAGCAGTACTTC
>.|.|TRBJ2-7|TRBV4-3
CASSQEVSYYEQYF
TGCGCCAGCAGCCAAGAAGTCTCCTACTACGAGCAGTACTTC
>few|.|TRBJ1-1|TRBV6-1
CASSPTGNTEAFF
TGTGCCAGCAGCCCAACCGGGAACACTGAAGCTTTCTTT
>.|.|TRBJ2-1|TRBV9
CASSPRLPYQFF
TGTGCCAGCAGCCCCCGACTCCCGTACCAGTTCTTC
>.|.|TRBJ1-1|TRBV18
CASSPRNRETEAFF
TGTGCCAGCTCACCACGAAACAGGGAGACTGAAGCTTTCTTT
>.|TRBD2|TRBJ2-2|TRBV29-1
CSVEGWDYNTGELFF
TGCAGCGTTGAAGGTTGGGACTATAACACCGGGGAGCTGTTTTTT
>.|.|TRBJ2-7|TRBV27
CASSYGLQTYEQYF
TGTGCCAGCAGTTACGGACTACAAACCTACGAGCAGTACTTC
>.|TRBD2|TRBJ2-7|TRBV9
CASSVALAGGEQYF
TGTGCCAGCAGCGTAGCTCTAGCGGGTGGCGAGCAGTACTTC
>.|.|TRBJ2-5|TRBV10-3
CAISESPVSETQYF
TGTGCCATCAGTGAGTCGCCAGTTTCGGAGACCCAGTACTTC
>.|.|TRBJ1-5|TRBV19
CASSIVQPQHF
TGTGCCAGTAGTATAGTACAGCCCCAGCATTTT
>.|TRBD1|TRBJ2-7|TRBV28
CASSLLSGTAYEQYF
TGTGCCAGCAGTTTATTGTCAGGGACAGCATACGAGCAGTACTTC
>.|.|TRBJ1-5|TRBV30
CAWSVDSNNQPQHF
TGTGCCTGGAGTGTAGACAGCAACAATCAGCCCCAGCATTTT
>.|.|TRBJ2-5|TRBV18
CASSPRQVQETQYF
TGTGCCAGCTCACCACGACAGGTTCAAGAGACCCAGTACTTC
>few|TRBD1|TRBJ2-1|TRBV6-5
CASSSLTGLNEQFF
TGTGCCAGCAGTTCCCTGACAGGGCTGAATGAGCAGTTCTTC
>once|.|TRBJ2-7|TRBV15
CATSREDSTYEQYF
TGTGCCACCAGCAGAGAAGACAGTACCTACGAGCAGTACTTC
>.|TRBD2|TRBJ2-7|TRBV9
CASSVTALAGEYEQYF
TGTGCCAGCAGCGTAACGGCACTAGCGGGAGAATACGAGCAGTACTTC
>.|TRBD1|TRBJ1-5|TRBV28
CASSLYTQGALDQPQHF
TGTGCCAGCAGTTTATACACGCAGGGGGCGCTTGATCAGCCCCAGCATTTT
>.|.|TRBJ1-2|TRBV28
CASSRTEYGYTF
TGTGCCAGCAGCCGGACAGAGTATGGCTACACCTTC
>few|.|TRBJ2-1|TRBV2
CASSLGPGRFF
TGTGCCAGCAGTCTAGGACCAGGGCGGTTCTTC